This T cell receptor (beta chain) was profiled in a study of blood T cell repertoires in COVID-19. The ends were cut back, 1 base at V and 8 bases at J, with 11 bases in the middle. There are 13 residues in the CDR3. This clone was seen only once. The assay was immunoSEQ multiplex PCR, and TCRdb's table has in-frame clones only and misses some. The sample shows some 100,000 clones, around nine tenths of them seen only once. The sample taken for sequencing was peripheral blood. The sequence derives from a woman in her 70s with acute or convalescent COVID-19. The chain has TRBV12-3 or TRBV12-4 and TRBJ1-2; D is undetermined. The chain's CDR3 is CASSLEPVRGYTF. CDR3 nucleotides: TGTGCCAGCAGTTTAGAGCCGGTGAGGGGCTACACCTTC.